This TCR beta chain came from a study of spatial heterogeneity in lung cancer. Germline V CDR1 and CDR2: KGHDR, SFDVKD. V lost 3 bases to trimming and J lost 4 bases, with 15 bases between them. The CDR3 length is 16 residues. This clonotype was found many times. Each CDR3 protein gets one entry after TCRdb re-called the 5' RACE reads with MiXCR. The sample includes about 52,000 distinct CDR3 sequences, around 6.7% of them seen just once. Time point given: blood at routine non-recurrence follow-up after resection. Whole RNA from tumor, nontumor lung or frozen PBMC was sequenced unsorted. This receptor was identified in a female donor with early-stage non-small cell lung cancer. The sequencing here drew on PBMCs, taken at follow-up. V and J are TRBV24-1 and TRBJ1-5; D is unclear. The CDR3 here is CATSDSSWAENQPQHF. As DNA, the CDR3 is TGTGCCACCAGTGATAGCTCCTGGGCGGAGAATCAGCCCCAGCATTTT.